These 28 T cell receptor beta chains were all obtained from the same sample, sequenced in a study of blood T cell repertoires in COVID-19. Sequencing used immunoSEQ multiplex PCR; TCRdb keeps in-frame clones, though not all of them. The table has 450,000 or so clones, 90% seen once. The specimen was PBMCs or T cells enriched from blood (not recorded which). The receptors stem from a young man who had recovered from COVID-19.

The chain recombines TRBV10-2 with TRBJ1-5; the match to TRBD1 covers 8 bases. The germline V gene has CDR1 WSHSY and CDR2 SAAADI. The CDR3 is 17 amino acids. The trim removed 2 bases at V and 0 bases at J, leaving 6 bases unmatched. The DNA of the CDR3 is TGCGCCAGCAGTGAGAACAGGGGGGGATATAGCAATCAGCCCCAGCATTTT. This encodes CASSENRGGYSNQPQHF.

The chain links TRBV18 to TRBJ2-7, with 7 bases matching TRBD2. CDR1 is KGHSH, CDR2 LQKENI, per germline. The CDR3 is 15 amino acids. J gave up 5 bases and V 2 bases, and 9 bases lay outside the gene matches. CDR3 region: CASSPRQAGNDEQYF. In nucleotides, the CDR3 is TGTGCCAGCTCACCAAGGCAAGCGGGGAACGACGAGCAGTACTTC.

The genes are TRBV9 and TRBJ1-2, with a tentative D call TRBD1 (6 bases). Trimming removed 3 bases at V and 4 bases at J, with 13 bases between. The CDR3 totals 14 residues. Germline V lookup: CDR1 SGDLS, CDR2 YYNGEE. In DNA form, the CDR3 reads TGTGCCAGCAGCGAGGGGGATGCCGTCTATGGCTACACCTTC. It is translated as CASSEGDAVYGYTF.

The V call is TRBV19, the J call TRBJ2-7; D may be TRBD1 (5 bases). The CDR3 is 15 residues long. Germline CDR1 reads LNHDA; CDR2 reads SQIVND (reference sequence). Trimming removed 2 bases from V and 6 bases from J, with 17 bases in between. The CDR3 loop is CASSIQPWQGSEQYF. In DNA form, the CDR3 reads TGTGCCAGTAGTATACAGCCCTGGCAGGGTAGCGAGCAGTACTTC.

Regarding this clone: The sample carries other DNA sequences with the same CDR3. The rearrangement links TRBV19 to TRBJ1-1, with D uncertain. The V end lost 7 bases, the J end lost 2 bases, and 5 bases lay between the germline ends. Germline-derived CDR1 and CDR2 are LNHDA and SQIVND (reference sequence). The CDR3 runs 11 residues. CDR3 sequence (DNA): TGTGCCAGTACCGTAAACACTGAAGCTTTCTTT. It codes for CASTVNTEAFF.

The chain links TRBV3-1 (or the pseudogene TRBV3-2) to TRBJ2-2; maybe TRBD2 (6 bases). Trimming left V 2 bases short and J 6 bases short, with 10 bases between. The CDR3 is made up of 14 amino acids. In germline, CDR1 is LGHDT, CDR2 YNNKEL (reference sequence). The CDR3 bases are TGTGCCAGCAGCCAATCTAGCGATTCCGGGGAGCTGTTTTTT. It specifies CASSQSSDSGELFF.

This chain joins TRBV30 and TRBJ2-7; perhaps TRBD1 as D (6 bases). The germline CDR1 and CDR2 sequences are GTSNPN and SVGIG (reference sequence). V shed 2 bases and J shed 7 bases, with 21 bases lying between them. The CDR3 totals 15 residues. In DNA, the CDR3 is TGTGCCTGGAGTTCGGAGACAGGTTGGCCGGGGGAGCAGTACTTC. Its translation is CAWSSETGWPGEQYF.

This chain uses TRBV3-1 (or the pseudogene TRBV3-2) with TRBJ1-1, with TRBD1 matching 9 bases. Germline loops: CDR1 LGHDT, CDR2 YNNKEL (reference sequence). The CDR3 sequence is 14 residues long. Trimming cost V 6 bases and J 3 bases; bases outside gene matches: 5. In nucleotides, the CDR3 is TGTGCCAGCAGTCCGGGACAGGGAGACACTGAAGCTTTCTTT. This gives the protein CASSPGQGDTEAFF.

The chain carries TRBV18 and TRBJ1-3; no firm D call. The germline gives CDR1 KGHSH, CDR2 LQKENI. The CDR3 covers 17 residues. V shed 1 base and J shed 0 bases, with 13 bases lying between them. The CDR3 nucleotides are TGTGCCAGCTCACCACGTATCTTGGTGAGCTCTGGAAACACCATATATTTT. This sequence encodes CASSPRILVSSGNTIYF.

The chain is built from TRBV3-1 (or the pseudogene TRBV3-2) and TRBJ2-1; TRBD2 aligns across 7 bases. The germline CDR1 and CDR2 sequences are LGHDT and YNNKEL (reference sequence). The CDR3 extends over 15 amino acids. V dropped 4 bases and J dropped 0; count of bases not matched to a gene: 3. This CDR3 is CASSRRESSYNEQFF. The DNA of the CDR3 is TGTGCCAGCAGCCGGCGGGAGAGCTCCTACAATGAGCAGTTCTTC.

V usage is TRBV6-5 and J usage is TRBJ2-7; D remains ambiguous. Deletions cut 6 bases from V and 0 bases from J, with 9 bases between. The CDR3 covers 13 residues. Germline V gene lookup returns CDR1 MNHEY and CDR2 SVGAGI. For the CDR3, the DNA is TGTGCCAGCAGGCTTTCGGGCTCCTACGAGCAGTACTTC. This codes for CASRLSGSYEQYF.

The chain has TRBV5-1 and TRBJ2-3; 15 nucleotides agree with TRBD2. V shed 3 bases, J shed 5 bases, and the junction held 4 bases outside the gene matches. CDR3 length: 16 amino acids. From germline, CDR1 is SGHRS and CDR2 YFSETQ. CDR3 amino acids: CASSSGLAGGGDTQYF. CDR3 nucleotides: TGCGCCAGCAGCTCGGGACTAGCGGGAGGTGGAGATACGCAGTATTTT.

V gene TRBV15 combines with J gene TRBJ2-1; D is possibly TRBD2 (6 bases). V lost 1 base and J lost 13, with 11 bases in between. Looked up from germline, CDR1 is LNHNV and CDR2 is YYDKDF (reference sequence). This CDR3 has 12 amino acids. In DNA, the CDR3 is TGTGCCACCAGCAGAGTAGGAGGGATCCAGTTCTTC. Translating gives CATSRVGGIQFF.

The chain joins TRBV7-3 to TRBJ1-1, with a weak D call TRBD1 (5 bases). Germline V gene data show CDR1 as SGHTA and CDR2 as FQGTGA. The V and J ends lost 2 bases and 7 bases respectively, with 8 bases between them. This CDR3 region has 12 residues. DNA of the CDR3: TGTGCCAGCAGCTTATCGGGGGGTGAAGCTTTCTTT. This codes for CASSLSGGEAFF.

This clone occurred once. The chain is built from TRBV5-6 and TRBJ2-1; D call uncertain. Germline V lookup: CDR1 SGHDT, CDR2 YYEEEE. With 4 bases removed from V and 6 bases from J, the gap between germline ends came to 5 bases. This CDR3 spans 11 amino acids. The CDR3 nucleotides are TGTGCCAGCAGCGGGCTCAATGAGCAGTTCTTC. It yields the protein CASSGLNEQFF.

The chain is built from TRBV24-1 and TRBJ1-1, with 10 positions matching TRBD1. The germline V gene has CDR1 KGHDR and CDR2 SFDVKD. V dropped 7 bases and J dropped 3; count of bases not matched to a gene: 7. This CDR3 has 15 residues. The CDR3 nucleotides are TGTGCCACCAGCAAGGGAGGGACAGGGGACACTGAAGCTTTCTTT. It translates to CATSKGGTGDTEAFF.

V is TRBV9 and J is TRBJ1-6; 8 bases fit TRBD1. The CDR3 loop spans 15 amino acids. Per germline, CDR1 SGDLS and CDR2 YYNGEE. The ends lost 4 bases at V and 9 bases at J; junction bases unmatched: 9. The DNA of the CDR3 is TGTGCCAGCAGCCTACTCGGACAGGGTGGTTCACCCCTCCACTTT. It translates to CASSLLGQGGSPLHF. Full variable domain (missing parts from reference TRBV9 and TRBJ1-6): DSGVTQTPKHLITATGQRVTLRCSPRSGDLSVYWYQQSLDQGLQFLIQYYNGEERAKGNILERFSAQQFPDLHSELNLSSLELGDSALYFCASSLLGQGGSPLHFGNGTRLTVT.

The chain uses TRBV5-1 and TRBJ1-1; TRBD1 agrees at 9 bases. The CDR3 is made up of 16 amino acids. V was clipped by 0 bases and J by 1 base; unmatched bases: 4. Per germline, CDR1 SGHRS and CDR2 YFSETQ. The CDR3 spells CASSLGTGVENTEAFF. CDR3 in DNA: TGCGCCAGCAGCTTGGGGACAGGGGTTGAGAACACTGAAGCTTTCTTT. The variable domain in full, with the rest retrieved from reference TRBV5-1 and TRBJ1-1, is KAGVTQTPRYLIKTRGQQVTLSCSPISGHRSVSWYQQTPGQGLQFLFEYFSETQRNKGNFPGRFSGRQFSNSRSEMNVSTLELGDSALYLCASSLGTGVENTEAFFGQGTRLTVV.

The chain uses TRBV20-1 and TRBJ2-5; 9 bases fit TRBD2. Germline V gene sequence: CDR1 DFQATT, CDR2 SNEGSKA (reference sequence). With V trimmed by 3 bases and J by 3 bases, 5 bases remained unmatched. The CDR3 totals 14 residues. The chain's CDR3 is CSASFLAGKETQYF. In DNA, the CDR3 is TGCAGTGCTAGTTTCCTAGCGGGAAAAGAGACCCAGTACTTC.

This sequence joins TRBV5-1 and TRBJ2-1; D possibly corresponds to TRBD2 (5 bases). Germline CDR1 is SGHRS and CDR2 is YFSETQ. Trimming stripped 0 bases from V and 7 bases from J, with 17 bases between. The CDR3 consists of 16 residues. The CDR3 here is CASSLVSSPLSNEQFF. CDR3 bases: TGCGCCAGCAGCTTGGTGTCTAGCCCCTTGTCGAATGAGCAGTTCTTC.

The J gene is TRBJ2-1, the V gene TRBV7-3; D gene unclear. V was shortened by 0 bases and J by 9 bases, with 15 bases between the two germline ends. The CDR3 has 15 residues. CDR1 and CDR2 from the germline V gene are SGHTA and FQGTGA. CDR3 amino acids: CASSLTSARLSEQFF. The CDR3 nucleotides are TGTGCCAGCAGCTTAACCTCTGCGCGGCTATCTGAGCAGTTCTTC.

This sequence joins TRBV27 and TRBJ1-3, with D hard to call. This CDR3 region has 15 residues. Germline V gene sequence: CDR1 MNHEY, CDR2 SMNVEV (reference sequence). Trimming took 2 bases from V and 4 from J, leaving 12 bases between them. The CDR3 bases are TGTGCCAGCAGTTTAAGTCCGGGTACGGGAAACACCATATATTTT. Translated: CASSLSPGTGNTIYF.

The chain carries TRBV5-4 and TRBJ2-1, with D hard to call. The CDR3 runs 13 residues. V was trimmed by 1 base and J by 7 bases, leaving 9 bases between them. Per the germline V gene, CDR1 is SGHNT and CDR2 is YYREEE (reference sequence). CDR3 nucleotides: TGTGCCAGCAGCTTGCCGAGCACGAATGAGCAGTTCTTC. It codes for CASSLPSTNEQFF. Full variable domain (remainder filled in from reference TRBV5-4 and TRBJ2-1): ETGVTQSPTHLIKTRGQQVTLRCSSQSGHNTVSWYQQALGQGPQFIFQYYREEENGRGNFPPRFSGLQFPNYSSELNVNALELDDSALYLCASSLPSTNEQFFGPGTRLTVL.

This sequence joins TRBV11-2 and TRBJ1-6, with 7 positions matching TRBD1. The CDR3 sequence is 14 residues long. The germline V gene has CDR1 SGHAT and CDR2 FQNNGV. Germline trimming cut 5 bases from V and 10 bases from J; bases unmatched to any gene: 8. The CDR3 DNA reads TGTGCCAGCAGCGCGCGGGACAGCGCCTCACCCCTCCACTTT. This sequence encodes CASSARDSASPLHF.

The chain couples TRBV6-1 to TRBJ1-5; possible D gene TRBD1, 5 bases. The germline V and J ends were trimmed by 3 bases and 6 bases, with 9 bases remaining between them. This CDR3 has 13 amino acids. Germline V gene lookup returns CDR1 MNHNS and CDR2 SASEGT. The CDR3 is CASSDRELQPQHF. In DNA form, the CDR3 reads TGTGCCAGCAGTGACAGGGAACTTCAGCCCCAGCATTTT.

In its sample, this clone was seen once. This sequence joins TRBV12-5 and TRBJ2-5; possible D gene TRBD1, 6 bases. CDR1 and CDR2 (germline): LGHNT, FRNRAP. The CDR3 is 15 residues long. The germline V and J ends were trimmed by 6 bases and 0 bases, with 14 bases remaining between them. CDR3 coding DNA: TGTGCTAGTGGCCAGGGGCGAATAAACCAAGAGACCCAGTACTTC. Translation gives CASGQGRINQETQYF.

This chain uses TRBV19 with TRBJ1-1; D remains ambiguous. Germline V gene sequence: CDR1 LNHDA, CDR2 SQIVND (reference sequence). V lost 7 bases, J lost 10 bases, and 22 bases lay in between. The CDR3 extends over 14 amino acids. The CDR3 is CASNSRAGTLLAFF. CDR3 sequence (DNA): TGTGCCAGTAATTCGCGCGCAGGTACCTTGCTAGCTTTCTTT. The variable domain in full, with the rest retrieved from reference TRBV19 and TRBJ1-1, is DGGITQSPKYLFRKEGQNVTLSCEQNLNHDAMYWYRQDPGQGLRLIYYSQIVNDFQKGDIAEGYSVSREKKESFPLTVTSAQKNPTAFYLCASNSRAGTLLAFFGQGTRLTVV.

CDR3 sequence reads: CAWRTGVGSYEQYF. CDR3 nucleotide sequence: TGTGCCTGGAGGACAGGGGTTGGGTCCTACGAGCAGTACTTC. The J gene is TRBJ2-7, the V gene TRBV30; 8 bases map to TRBD1. Germline V gene data show CDR1 as GTSNPN and CDR2 as SVGIG (reference sequence). V lost 3 bases, J lost 1 base, and 5 bases stayed unmatched. CDR3 size: 14 residues.